This T cell receptor beta chain was identified during a study of control samples from healthy donors and cancer patients. TCRdb keeps only in-frame clones here, not all; method: immunoSEQ multiplex PCR. The sample carries about 140,000 clones, around 88% recorded once. Concerning this clone: The same CDR3 also results from other DNA sequences found in this sample.

Per germline, CDR1 MNHEY and CDR2 SVGAGI. This CDR3 has 14 amino acids. V was shortened by 0 bases and J by 0 bases, with 6 bases between the two germline ends. The V gene is TRBV6-5, the J gene TRBJ2-7; D ambiguous. Sequenced sample: blood. The receptor was derived from a man younger than 35 in good health. CDR3 DNA sequence: TGTGCCAGCAGTTACTCGAGGAGCTCCTACGAGCAGTACTTC. Encoded protein: CASSYSRSSYEQYF.